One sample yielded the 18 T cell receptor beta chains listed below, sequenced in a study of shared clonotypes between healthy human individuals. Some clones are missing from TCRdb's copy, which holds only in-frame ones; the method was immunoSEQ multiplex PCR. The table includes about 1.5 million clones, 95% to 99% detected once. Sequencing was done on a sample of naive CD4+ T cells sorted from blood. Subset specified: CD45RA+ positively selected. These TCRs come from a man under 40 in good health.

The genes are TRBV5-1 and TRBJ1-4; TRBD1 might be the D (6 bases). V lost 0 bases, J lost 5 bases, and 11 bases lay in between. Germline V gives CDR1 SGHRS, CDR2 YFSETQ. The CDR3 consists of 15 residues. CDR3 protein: CASSLEGQLNEKLFF. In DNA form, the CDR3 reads TGCGCCAGCAGCTTGGAAGGACAGTTAAATGAAAAACTGTTTTTT.

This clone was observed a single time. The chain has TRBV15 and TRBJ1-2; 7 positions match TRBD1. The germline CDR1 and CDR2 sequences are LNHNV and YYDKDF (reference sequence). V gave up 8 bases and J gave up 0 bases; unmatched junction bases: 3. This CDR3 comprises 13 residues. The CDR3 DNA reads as TGTGCCACCTCGACAGGGTCTAACTATGGCTACACCTTC. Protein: CATSTGSNYGYTF.

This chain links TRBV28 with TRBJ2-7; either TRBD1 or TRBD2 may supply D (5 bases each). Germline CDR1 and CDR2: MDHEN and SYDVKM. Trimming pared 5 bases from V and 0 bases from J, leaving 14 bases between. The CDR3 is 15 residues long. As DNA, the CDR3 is TGTGCCAGCAGTGCCCTGGGACCAATCTCCTACGAGCAGTACTTC. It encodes CASSALGPISYEQYF.

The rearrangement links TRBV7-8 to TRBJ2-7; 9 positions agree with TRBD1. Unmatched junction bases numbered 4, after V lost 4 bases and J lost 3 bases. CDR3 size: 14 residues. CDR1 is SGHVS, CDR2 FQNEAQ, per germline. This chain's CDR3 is CASSYDRGSYEQYF. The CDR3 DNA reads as TGTGCCAGCAGCTACGACAGGGGGAGCTACGAGCAGTACTTC.

The CDR3 DNA follows: TGTGCCAGCACCCGGGGGCACACAGATACGCAGTATTTT. Translating it yields CASTRGHTDTQYF. The chain employs TRBV6-6 and TRBJ2-3; D could derive from TRBD1 or TRBD2 (6 bases each). Germline-derived CDR1 and CDR2 are MNHNY and SVGAGI (reference sequence). The ends were cut back, 7 bases at V and 2 bases at J, with 10 bases in the middle. The CDR3 covers 13 residues.

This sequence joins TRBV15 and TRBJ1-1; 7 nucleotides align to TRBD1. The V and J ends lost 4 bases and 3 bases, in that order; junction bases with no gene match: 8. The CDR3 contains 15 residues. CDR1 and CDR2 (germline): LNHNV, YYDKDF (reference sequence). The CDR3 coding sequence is TGTGCCACCAGCATCGGGCCGACAGGGTACACTGAAGCTTTCTTT. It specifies CATSIGPTGYTEAFF.

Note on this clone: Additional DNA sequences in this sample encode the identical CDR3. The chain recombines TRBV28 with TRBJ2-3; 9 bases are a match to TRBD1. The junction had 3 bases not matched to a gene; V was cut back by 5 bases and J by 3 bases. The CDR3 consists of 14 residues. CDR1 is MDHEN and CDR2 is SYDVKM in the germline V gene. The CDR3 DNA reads TGTGCCAGCAGTCCGGGACAGGGAACAGATACGCAGTATTTT. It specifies CASSPGQGTDTQYF.

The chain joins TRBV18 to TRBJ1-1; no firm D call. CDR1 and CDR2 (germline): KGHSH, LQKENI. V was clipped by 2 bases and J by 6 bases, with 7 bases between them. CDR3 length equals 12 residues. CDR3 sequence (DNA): TGTGCCAGCTCACCAGTAAAGGCTGAAGCTTTCTTT. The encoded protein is CASSPVKAEAFF.

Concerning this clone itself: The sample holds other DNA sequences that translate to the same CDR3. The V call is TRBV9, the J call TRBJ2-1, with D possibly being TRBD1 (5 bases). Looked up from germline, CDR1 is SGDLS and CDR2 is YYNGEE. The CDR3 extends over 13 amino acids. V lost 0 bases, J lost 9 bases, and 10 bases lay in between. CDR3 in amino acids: CASSVGATGEQFF. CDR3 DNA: TGTGCCAGCAGCGTAGGAGCCACAGGTGAGCAGTTCTTC.

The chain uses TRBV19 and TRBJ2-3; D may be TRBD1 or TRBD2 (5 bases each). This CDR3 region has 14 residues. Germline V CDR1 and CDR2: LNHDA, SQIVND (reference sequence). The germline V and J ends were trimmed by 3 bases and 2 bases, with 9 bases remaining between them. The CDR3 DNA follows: TGTGCCAGTAGTATGGGGACCTACACAGATACGCAGTATTTT. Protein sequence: CASSMGTYTDTQYF.

The CDR3 coding sequence is TGCAGCGTCGGACAGGGTGTCGGCTATGGCTACACCTTC. Translated, it gives CSVGQGVGYGYTF. V is TRBV29-1 and J is TRBJ1-2, with 8 bases aligning to TRBD1. V trimming: 6 bases; J trimming: 4 bases; junction bases outside the gene matches: 7. CDR1 is SQVTM and CDR2 is ANQGSEA in the germline V gene. The CDR3 length is 13 residues.

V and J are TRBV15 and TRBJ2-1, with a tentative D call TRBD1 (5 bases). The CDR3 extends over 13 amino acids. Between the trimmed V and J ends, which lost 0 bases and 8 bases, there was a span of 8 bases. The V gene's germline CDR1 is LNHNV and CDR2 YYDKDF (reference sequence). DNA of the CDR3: TGTGCCACCAGCAGAGATCAGGGCGATGAGCAGTTCTTC. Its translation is CATSRDQGDEQFF.

CDR3 in amino acids: CASSPRGGTSAYEQYF. Written as DNA, the CDR3 is TGTGCCAGCAGCCCGAGGGGAGGGACTAGCGCCTACGAGCAGTACTTC. The chain uses TRBV9 and TRBJ2-7; 10 bases map to TRBD2. The CDR3 spans 16 residues. The germline V gene encodes CDR1 SGDLS and CDR2 YYNGEE. V gave up 4 bases and J gave up 2 bases; unmatched junction bases: 9. The whole variable domain, remainder taken from reference TRBV9 and TRBJ2-7, is DSGVTQTPKHLITATGQRVTLRCSPRSGDLSVYWYQQSLDQGLQFLIQYYNGEERAKGNILERFSAQQFPDLHSELNLSSLELGDSALYFCASSPRGGTSAYEQYFGPGTRLTVT.

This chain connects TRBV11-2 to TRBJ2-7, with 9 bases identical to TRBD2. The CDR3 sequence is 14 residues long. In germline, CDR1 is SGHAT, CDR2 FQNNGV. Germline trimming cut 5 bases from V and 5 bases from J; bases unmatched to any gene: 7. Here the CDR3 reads CASSRASGMNEQYF. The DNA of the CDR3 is TGTGCCAGCAGCCGGGCTAGCGGGATGAACGAGCAGTACTTC.

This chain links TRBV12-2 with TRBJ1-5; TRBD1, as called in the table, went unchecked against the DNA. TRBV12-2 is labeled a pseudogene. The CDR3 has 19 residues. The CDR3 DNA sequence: TGTGCAAGTCGCTTTCCCCACGGGCAGGGTGGCTATAGCAATCAGCCCCAGCATTTT. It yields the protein CASRFPHGQGGYSNQPQHF.

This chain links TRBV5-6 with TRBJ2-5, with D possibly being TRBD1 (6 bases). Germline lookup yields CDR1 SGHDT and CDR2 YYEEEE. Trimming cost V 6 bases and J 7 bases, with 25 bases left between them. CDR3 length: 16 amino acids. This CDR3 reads CASTLGAGARMGTQYF. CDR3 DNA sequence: TGTGCCAGCACCCTCGGGGCAGGGGCCCGTATGGGGACCCAGTACTTC.

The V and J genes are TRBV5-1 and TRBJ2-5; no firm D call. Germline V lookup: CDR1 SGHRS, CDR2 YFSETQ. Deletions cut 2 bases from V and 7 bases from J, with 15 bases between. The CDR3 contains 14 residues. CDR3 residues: CASSFSTLDGTQYF. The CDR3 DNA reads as TGCGCCAGCAGCTTCAGCACGCTAGACGGGACCCAGTACTTC.

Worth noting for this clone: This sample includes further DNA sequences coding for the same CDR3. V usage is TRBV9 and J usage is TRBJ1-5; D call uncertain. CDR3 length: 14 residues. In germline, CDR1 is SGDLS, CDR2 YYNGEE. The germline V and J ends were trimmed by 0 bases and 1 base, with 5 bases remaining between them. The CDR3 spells CASSVGSSNQPQHF. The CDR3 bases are TGTGCCAGCAGCGTAGGAAGCAGCAATCAGCCCCAGCATTTT.